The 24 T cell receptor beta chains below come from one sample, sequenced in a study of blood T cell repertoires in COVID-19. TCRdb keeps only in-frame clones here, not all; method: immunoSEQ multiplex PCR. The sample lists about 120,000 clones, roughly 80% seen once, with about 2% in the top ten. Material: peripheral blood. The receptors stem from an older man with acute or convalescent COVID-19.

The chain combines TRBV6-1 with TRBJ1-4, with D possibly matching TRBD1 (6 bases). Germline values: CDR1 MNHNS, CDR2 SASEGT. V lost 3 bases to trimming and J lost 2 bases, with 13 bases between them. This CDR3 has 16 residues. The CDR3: CASSDSLTGTNEKLFF. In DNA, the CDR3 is TGTGCCAGCAGTGATTCTCTGACAGGCACTAATGAAAAACTGTTTTTT.

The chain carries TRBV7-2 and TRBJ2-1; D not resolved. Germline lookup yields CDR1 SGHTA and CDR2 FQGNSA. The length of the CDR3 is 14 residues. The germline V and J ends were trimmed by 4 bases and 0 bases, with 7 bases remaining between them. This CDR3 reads CASSYRSSYNEQFF. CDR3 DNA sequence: TGTGCCAGCAGCTACCGGAGCTCCTACAATGAGCAGTTCTTC.

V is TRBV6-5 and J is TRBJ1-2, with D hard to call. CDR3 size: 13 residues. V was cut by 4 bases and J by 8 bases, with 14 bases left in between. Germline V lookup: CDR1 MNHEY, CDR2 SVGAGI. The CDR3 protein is CASSSLGRGGYTF. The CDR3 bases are TGTGCCAGCAGTTCCCTTGGACGGGGAGGCTACACCTTC.

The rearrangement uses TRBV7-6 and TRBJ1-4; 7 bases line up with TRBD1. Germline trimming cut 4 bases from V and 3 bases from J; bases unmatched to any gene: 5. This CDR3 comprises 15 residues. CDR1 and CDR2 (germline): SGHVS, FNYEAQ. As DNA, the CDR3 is TGTGCCAGCAGCTCGACAGGGAGTGCTAATGAAAAACTGTTTTTT. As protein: CASSSTGSANEKLFF. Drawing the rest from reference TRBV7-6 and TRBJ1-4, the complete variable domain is GAGVSQSPRYKVTKRGQDVALRCDPISGHVSLYWYRQALGQGPEFLTYFNYEAQQDKSGLPNDRFSAERPEGSISTLTIQRTEQRDSAMYRCASSSTGSANEKLFFGSGTQLSVL.

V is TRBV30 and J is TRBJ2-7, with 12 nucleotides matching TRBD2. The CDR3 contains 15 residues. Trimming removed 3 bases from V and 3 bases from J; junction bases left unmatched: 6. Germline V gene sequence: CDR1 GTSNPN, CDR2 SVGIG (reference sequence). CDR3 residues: CAWRELAGGIYEQYF. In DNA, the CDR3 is TGTGCCTGGAGAGAACTAGCGGGGGGCATCTACGAGCAGTACTTC.

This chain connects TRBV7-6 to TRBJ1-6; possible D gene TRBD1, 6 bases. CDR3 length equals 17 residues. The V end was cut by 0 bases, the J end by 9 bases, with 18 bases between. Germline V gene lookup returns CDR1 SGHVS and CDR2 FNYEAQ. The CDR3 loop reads CASSLAVVGAGASPLHF. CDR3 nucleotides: TGTGCCAGCAGCTTAGCGGTTGTGGGGGCGGGTGCTTCACCCCTCCACTTT.

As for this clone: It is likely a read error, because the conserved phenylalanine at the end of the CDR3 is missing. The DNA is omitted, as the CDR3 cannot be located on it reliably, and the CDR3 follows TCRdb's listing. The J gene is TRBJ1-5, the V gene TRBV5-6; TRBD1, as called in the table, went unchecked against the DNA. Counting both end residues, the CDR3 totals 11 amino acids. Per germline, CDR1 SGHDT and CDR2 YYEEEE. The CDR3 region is CASSWASVNPL.

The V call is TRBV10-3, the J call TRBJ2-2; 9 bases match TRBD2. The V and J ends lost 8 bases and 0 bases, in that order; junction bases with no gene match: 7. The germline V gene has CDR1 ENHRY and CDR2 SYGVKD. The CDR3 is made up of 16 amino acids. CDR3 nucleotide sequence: TGTGCCATCGCCCAGCGGGGGGACCCGAACACCGGGGAGCTGTTTTTT. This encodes CAIAQRGDPNTGELFF.

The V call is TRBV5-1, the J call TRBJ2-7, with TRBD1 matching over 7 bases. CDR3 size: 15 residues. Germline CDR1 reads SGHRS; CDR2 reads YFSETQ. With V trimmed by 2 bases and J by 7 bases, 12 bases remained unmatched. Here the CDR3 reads CASSLTTGIPWEQYF. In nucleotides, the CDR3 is TGCGCCAGCAGCTTAACGACAGGGATACCTTGGGAGCAGTACTTC.

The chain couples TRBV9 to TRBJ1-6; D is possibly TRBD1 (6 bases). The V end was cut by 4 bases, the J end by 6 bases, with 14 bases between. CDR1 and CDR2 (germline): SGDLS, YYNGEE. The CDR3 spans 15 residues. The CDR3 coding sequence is TGTGCCAGCAGCCTACAGGGTCAGGGTAATTCACCCCTCCACTTT. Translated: CASSLQGQGNSPLHF.

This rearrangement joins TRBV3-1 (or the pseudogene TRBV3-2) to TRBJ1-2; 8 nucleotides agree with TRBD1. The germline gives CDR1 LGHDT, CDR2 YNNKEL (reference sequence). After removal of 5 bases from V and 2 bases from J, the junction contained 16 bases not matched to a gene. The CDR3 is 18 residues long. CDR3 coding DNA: TGTGCCAGCAGCTACGGACAGGGAGGGAGCGTTTCGAACTATGGCTACACCTTC. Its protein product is CASSYGQGGSVSNYGYTF.

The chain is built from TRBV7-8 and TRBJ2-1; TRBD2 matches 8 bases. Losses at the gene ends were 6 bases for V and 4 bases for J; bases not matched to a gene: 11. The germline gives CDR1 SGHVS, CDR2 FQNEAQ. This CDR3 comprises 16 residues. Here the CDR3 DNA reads TGTGCCAGCAGGGATTCTCTAGCGGGTTCTTACAATGAGCAGTTCTTC. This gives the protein CASRDSLAGSYNEQFF.

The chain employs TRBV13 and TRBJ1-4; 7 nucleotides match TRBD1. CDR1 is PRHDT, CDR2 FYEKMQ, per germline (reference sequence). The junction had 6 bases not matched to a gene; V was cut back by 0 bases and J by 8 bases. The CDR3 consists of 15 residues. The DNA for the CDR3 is TGTGCCAGCAGCTTAGGGGACAGGCGTGGGGAAAAACTGTTTTTT. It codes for CASSLGDRRGEKLFF. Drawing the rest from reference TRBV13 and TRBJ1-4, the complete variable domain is AAGVIQSPRHLIKEKRETATLKCYPIPRHDTVYWYQQGPGQDPQFLISFYEKMQSDKGSIPDRFSAQQFSDYHSELNMSSLELGDSALYFCASSLGDRRGEKLFFGSGTQLSVL.

The CDR3 bases are TGTGCCAGCAGCTCGGGACAGAAAGTTCCTAACTATGGCTACACCTTC. Its protein is CASSSGQKVPNYGYTF. The rearrangement joins TRBV5-4 to TRBJ1-2, with TRBD1 identical over 7 bases. The CDR3 totals 16 residues. The V segment lost 3 bases and the J segment 0 bases; nucleotides outside the gene matches: 8. In germline, CDR1 is SGHNT, CDR2 YYREEE (reference sequence).

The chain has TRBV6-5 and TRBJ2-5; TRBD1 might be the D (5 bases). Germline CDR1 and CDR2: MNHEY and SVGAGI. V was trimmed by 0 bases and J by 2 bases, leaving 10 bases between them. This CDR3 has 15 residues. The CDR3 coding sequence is TGTGCCAGCAGTTACTCCGAGACAGCACAAGAGACCCAGTACTTC. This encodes CASSYSETAQETQYF.

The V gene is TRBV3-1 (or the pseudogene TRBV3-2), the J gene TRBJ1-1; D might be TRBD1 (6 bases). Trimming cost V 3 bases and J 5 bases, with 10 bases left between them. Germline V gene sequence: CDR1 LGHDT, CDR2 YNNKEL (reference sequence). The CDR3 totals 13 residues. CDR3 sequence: CASSQGARTEAFF. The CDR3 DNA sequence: TGTGCCAGCAGCCAGGGGGCGAGAACTGAAGCTTTCTTT.

The CDR3 DNA is TGTGCCAGCAGCTCCCAGAATAGCAATCAGCCCCAGCATTTT. Its translation: CASSSQNSNQPQHF. The chain recombines TRBV7-2 with TRBJ1-5; D not resolved. Germline CDR1 is SGHTA and CDR2 is FQGNSA. The CDR3 spans 14 residues. Trimming shortened V by 4 bases and J by 0 bases, and 7 bases separated the two germline ends.

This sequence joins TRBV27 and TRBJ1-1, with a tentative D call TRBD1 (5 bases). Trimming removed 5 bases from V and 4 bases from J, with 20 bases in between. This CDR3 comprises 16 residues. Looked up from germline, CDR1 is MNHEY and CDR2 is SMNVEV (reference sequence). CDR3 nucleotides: TGTGCCAGCAGTCCCGAGGCAGGGTATCTTGGCACTGAAGCTTTCTTT. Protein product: CASSPEAGYLGTEAFF.

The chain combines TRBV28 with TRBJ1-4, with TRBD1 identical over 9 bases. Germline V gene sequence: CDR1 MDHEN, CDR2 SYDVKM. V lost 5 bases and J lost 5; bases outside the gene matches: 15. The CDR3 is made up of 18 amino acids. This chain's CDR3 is CASSNRGRAGGLNEKLFF. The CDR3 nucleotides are TGTGCCAGCAGTAACAGGGGGCGGGCAGGGGGCCTAAATGAAAAACTGTTTTTT.

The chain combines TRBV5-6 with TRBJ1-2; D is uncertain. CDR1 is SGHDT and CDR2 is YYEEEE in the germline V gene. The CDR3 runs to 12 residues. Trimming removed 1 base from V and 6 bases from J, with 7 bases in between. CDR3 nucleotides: TGTGCCAGCAGCTTGCGGACTGATGGCTACACCTTC. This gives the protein CASSLRTDGYTF.

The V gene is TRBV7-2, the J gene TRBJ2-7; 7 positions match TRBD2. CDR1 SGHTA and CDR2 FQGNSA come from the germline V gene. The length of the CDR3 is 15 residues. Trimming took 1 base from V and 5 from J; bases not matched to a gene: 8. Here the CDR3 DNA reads TGTGCCAGCAGCTTAGGGTTGCTAGCGGCAGACGAGCAGTACTTC. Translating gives CASSLGLLAADEQYF.

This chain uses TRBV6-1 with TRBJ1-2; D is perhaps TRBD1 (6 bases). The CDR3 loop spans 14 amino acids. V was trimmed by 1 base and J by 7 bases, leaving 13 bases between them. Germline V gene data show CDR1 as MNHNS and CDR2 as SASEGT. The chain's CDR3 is CASSEEHRVGGYTF. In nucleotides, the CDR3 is TGTGCCAGCAGTGAAGAGCACAGGGTTGGTGGCTACACCTTC.

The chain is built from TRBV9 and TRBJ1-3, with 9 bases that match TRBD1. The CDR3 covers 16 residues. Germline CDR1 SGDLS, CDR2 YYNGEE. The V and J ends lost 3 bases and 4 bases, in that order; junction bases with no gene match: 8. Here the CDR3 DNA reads TGTGCCAGCAGCGCGGGGGGACAGGGCGCGGGAAACACCATATATTTT. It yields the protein CASSAGGQGAGNTIYF.

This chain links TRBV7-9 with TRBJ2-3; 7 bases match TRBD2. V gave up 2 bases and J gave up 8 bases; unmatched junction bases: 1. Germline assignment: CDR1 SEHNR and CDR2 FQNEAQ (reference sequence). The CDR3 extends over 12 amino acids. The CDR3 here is CASSLWEGTQYF. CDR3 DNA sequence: TGTGCCAGCAGCTTATGGGAGGGTACGCAGTATTTT.